The next 17 T cell receptor beta chains were all read from a single sample in a study of cytomegalovirus exposure and HLA in healthy donors. PCR involved 60 Vbeta and 13 Jbeta primers. Produced via immunoSEQ multiplex PCR; TCRdb's table is partial and in-frame only. Among about 55,000 clones listed, 80% to 85% were seen once. Sequences were obtained from PBMCs. Source of these receptors: a man aged 30 to 39 in good health and CMV-seronegative.

This chain joins TRBV2 and TRBJ2-7; D possibly corresponds to TRBD2 (7 bases). V lost 2 bases and J 11 bases, leaving 16 bases between the germline ends. From germline, CDR1 is SNHLY and CDR2 FYNNEI. This CDR3 spans 13 amino acids. CDR3 loop: CASSEYREGSKYF. The CDR3 DNA reads TGTGCCAGCAGTGAATACAGGGAGGGTTCTAAGTACTTC.

J is TRBJ2-3 and V is TRBV29-1; 7 nucleotides align to TRBD2. Per germline, CDR1 SQVTM and CDR2 ANQGSEA. CDR3 length: 14 amino acids. V lost 7 bases to trimming and J lost 1 base; unmatched junction nucleotides: 8. The DNA for the CDR3 is TGCAGCGCCTCTCGGGGGGTCCGCACAGATACGCAGTATTTT. Amino acid sequence: CSASRGVRTDTQYF.

The chain joins TRBV11-2 to TRBJ1-1; 8 bases are shared with TRBD1. CDR1 and CDR2 (germline): SGHAT, FQNNGV. Trimming took 5 bases from V and 2 from J; bases not matched to a gene: 13. The CDR3 spans 17 residues. The CDR3 protein is CASSAHRGIRINTEAFF. The CDR3 DNA reads TGTGCCAGCAGCGCTCACAGGGGGATAAGAATAAACACTGAAGCTTTCTTT.

The CDR3 is CASKIRVDSYNEQFF. Written as DNA, the CDR3 is TGTGCCAGCAAAATCAGGGTCGACTCCTACAATGAGCAGTTCTTC. The chain is built from TRBV2 and TRBJ2-1; tentatively, D is TRBD1 (5 bases). The CDR3 is 15 amino acids. From germline, CDR1 is SNHLY and CDR2 FYNNEI. V gave up 7 bases and J gave up 0 bases, with 13 bases separating them.

The V gene is TRBV7-9, the J gene TRBJ1-5; TRBD1 agrees at 7 bases. The trim removed 6 bases at V and 0 bases at J, leaving 5 bases unmatched. CDR1 is SEHNR, CDR2 FQNEAQ, per germline (reference sequence). The CDR3 contains 15 residues. CDR3 residues: CASSSGQASNQPQHF. The CDR3 DNA sequence: TGTGCCAGCAGTTCCGGACAGGCTAGCAATCAGCCCCAGCATTTT.

The chain carries TRBV29-1 and TRBJ2-7, with TRBD1 identical over 7 bases. Looked up from germline, CDR1 is SQVTM and CDR2 is ANQGSEA. After removal of 7 bases from V and 5 bases from J, the junction contained 11 bases not matched to a gene. The CDR3 sequence is 13 residues long. CDR3 DNA sequence: TGCAGCGCGAAGACAGGGAGAATCCACGAGCAGTACTTC. The encoded protein is CSAKTGRIHEQYF.

The chain combines TRBV5-6 with TRBJ1-1, with D possibly matching TRBD1 (6 bases). This CDR3 is built from 16 residues. Trimming stripped 4 bases from V and 1 base from J, with 17 bases between. CDR1 is SGHDT and CDR2 is YYEEEE in the germline V gene. CDR3 in DNA: TGTGCCAGCAGCCCACGAGGGGGGGTCGGGAACACTGAAGCTTTCTTT. This encodes CASSPRGGVGNTEAFF.

CDR3 sequence: CACRQGNQPQHF. CDR3 bases: TGTGCCTGCCGACAGGGGAATCAGCCCCAGCATTTT. This chain links TRBV30 with TRBJ1-5; 8 nucleotides agree with TRBD1. After removal of 6 bases from V and 4 bases from J, the junction contained 2 bases not matched to a gene. The CDR3 sequence is 12 residues long. Germline CDR1 reads GTSNPN; CDR2 reads SVGIG (reference sequence). Drawing the rest from reference TRBV30 and TRBJ1-5, the complete variable domain is SQTIHQWPATLVQPVGSPLSLECTVEGTSNPNLYWYRQAAGRGLQLLFYSVGIGQISSEVPQNLSASRPQDRQFILSSKKLLLSDSGFYLCACRQGNQPQHFGDGTRLSIL.

A few counts support this clone. The chain links TRBV6-6 to TRBJ2-3; 7 bases are a match to TRBD1. Per germline, CDR1 MNHNY and CDR2 SVGAGI (reference sequence). V lost 10 bases, J lost 6 bases, and 13 bases stayed unmatched. CDR3 length: 14 amino acids. The CDR3 loop reads CATFTGEFVDTQYF. CDR3 bases: TGTGCCACGTTTACAGGGGAGTTCGTCGATACGCAGTATTTT.

The chain couples TRBV14 to TRBJ1-1; maybe TRBD1 (5 bases). With 6 bases removed from V and 1 base from J, the gap between germline ends came to 9 bases. This CDR3 has 13 amino acids. Germline V gene lookup returns CDR1 SGHDN and CDR2 FVKESK. DNA of the CDR3: TGTGCCAGCAGTTTGCAGGGGAACACTGAAGCTTTCTTT. Translating it yields CASSLQGNTEAFF.

The rearrangement links TRBV7-3 to TRBJ2-7; tentative D call: TRBD2 (5 bases). Germline CDR1 is SGHTA and CDR2 is FQGTGA. V gave up 2 bases and J gave up 5 bases, with 10 bases separating them. There are 13 residues in the CDR3. The CDR3 loop reads CASSLFDGNEQYF. The CDR3 DNA reads TGTGCCAGCAGCTTATTCGACGGGAACGAGCAGTACTTC.

The gene calls are TRBV14 and TRBJ1-1; TRBD1 might be the D (6 bases). CDR1 SGHDN and CDR2 FVKESK come from the germline V gene. This CDR3 has 14 residues. Trimming removed 2 bases from V and 3 bases from J, with 10 bases in between. DNA for the CDR3: TGTGCCAGCAGCCAAATTGGGGGCTACACTGAAGCTTTCTTT. This codes for CASSQIGGYTEAFF.

CDR3 protein: CASSSTLLAGGPPSYEQYF. Written as DNA, the CDR3 is TGTGCCAGCAGCTCCACCTTACTAGCGGGAGGGCCCCCTTCCTACGAGCAGTACTTC. The rearrangement uses TRBV7-9 and TRBJ2-7; the match to TRBD2 covers 13 bases. The V gene end was trimmed by 4 bases and the J gene end by 1 base; junction bases not matched to a gene: 13. CDR1 and CDR2 from the germline V gene are SEHNR and FQNEAQ (reference sequence). The CDR3 spans 19 residues.

This chain links TRBV9 with TRBJ1-1; D gene uncertain. This CDR3 region has 14 residues. Trimming took 0 bases from V and 1 from J, leaving 7 bases between them. Germline V gene data show CDR1 as SGDLS and CDR2 as YYNGEE. Here the CDR3 reads CASSVGGENTEAFF. The CDR3 nucleotides read TGTGCCAGCAGCGTAGGGGGAGAGAACACTGAAGCTTTCTTT.

The V gene is TRBV29-1, the J gene TRBJ2-6, with 8 bases identical to TRBD2. In germline, CDR1 is SQVTM, CDR2 ANQGSEA. The CDR3 has 17 residues. V lost 3 bases, J lost 4 bases, and 11 bases stayed unmatched. The CDR3 loop is CSVEAARGGQGANVLTF. The CDR3 bases are TGCAGCGTTGAGGCCGCCCGGGGGGGGCAGGGGGCCAACGTCCTGACTTTC.

This chain links TRBV28 with TRBJ2-7, with 9 bases identical to TRBD1. Trimming at V came to 8 bases and at J to 7 bases, leaving 9 bases not matched to a gene. Germline CDR1 is MDHEN and CDR2 is SYDVKM. The CDR3 contains 13 residues. CDR3 DNA: TGTGCCAGCCGGGACAGGGCAGGAAGGGAGCAGTACTTC. Its translation is CASRDRAGREQYF.

This chain uses TRBV18 with TRBJ1-4; 10 bases line up with TRBD1. Germline V lookup: CDR1 KGHSH, CDR2 LQKENI. The CDR3 length is 14 residues. The V gene end was trimmed by 5 bases and the J gene end by 4 bases; junction bases not matched to a gene: 1. CDR3 amino acids: CASSRDRGNEKLFF. CDR3 sequence (DNA): TGTGCCAGCTCAAGGGACAGGGGTAATGAAAAACTGTTTTTT.